The text below deals with one T cell receptor (beta chain). Its specificity is not known. Naive CD8 T cells were sorted as CD8+CD4-CCR7+CD45RA+. V lost 4 bases to trimming and J lost 3 bases, with 17 bases between them. Germline assignment: CDR1 SGHAT and CDR2 FQNNGV. CDR3 length: 16 residues. This record belongs to a study of molecular identifiers for immune sequencing clone quantification. The study, taken as a whole, reports: Sizes of clones that are highly expanded could be underestimated (if identical TCR molecules share a barcode).

It was with previously described methods and listed TCR primers that bulk TCR libraries were made. Via MiXCR, TCRdb re-called the PCR reads, giving one row per CDR3 protein. The data hold some 680,000 distinct CDR3 sequences, with over 25% observed a single time. This clonotype was sampled from a human donor in good health. Some libraries in this study had Jurkat cell RNA spiked in. The sample consisted of naive CD8+ T cells from blood, with Jurkat cell RNA spiked in. The subset here: FACS-sorted CD8+CD4-CCR7+CD45RA+ naive T cells. The chain is built from TRBV11-2 and TRBJ2-3, with TRBD2 as a possible D gene (5 bases). For the CDR3, the DNA is TGTGCCAGCAGCTCAACACGTAGCGAAGAAACAGATACGCAGTATTTT. It is translated as CASSSTRSEETDTQYF.